Presented here are 25 T cell receptor beta chains from one specimen sequenced in a study of blood T cell repertoires in COVID-19. The protocol was immunoSEQ multiplex PCR, while the TCRdb copy is restricted to in-frame clones and leaves out a portion. Of a few hundred thousand clones in the sample, roughly 84% were seen once. Sequenced material: PBMCs or T cells enriched from blood (not recorded which). The source of these receptors is a woman aged 45-65 years who had been exposed to COVID-19.

The chain carries TRBV10-3 and TRBJ2-5; 9 positions match TRBD1. Trimming cost V 0 bases and J 5 bases; bases outside gene matches: 7. CDR3 length: 16 residues. Germline values: CDR1 ENHRY, CDR2 SYGVKD. The CDR3 DNA reads as TGTGCCATCAGTGAGTCCGGGACAGGGAGCCAGGAGACCCAGTACTTC. Protein product: CAISESGTGSQETQYF.

The V call is TRBV12-3 or TRBV12-4, the J call TRBJ1-6, with a tentative D call TRBD1 (6 bases). V gave up 5 bases and J gave up 7 bases, with 9 bases separating them. The CDR3 is 13 amino acids. The CDR3 DNA follows: TGTGCCAGCAGTCTAACAGGGAATTCACCCCTCCACTTT. It translates to CASSLTGNSPLHF.

This clone was seen only a few times. The chain has TRBV7-9 and TRBJ1-1; D gene uncertain. V shed 8 bases and J shed 8 bases, with 9 bases lying between them. This CDR3 contains 10 residues. The germline gives CDR1 SEHNR, CDR2 FQNEAQ (reference sequence). The CDR3 spells CASGQAEAFF. In nucleotides, the CDR3 is TGTGCCAGCGGCCAGGCCGAAGCTTTCTTT.

The chain links TRBV2 to TRBJ2-1, with 9 bases fitting TRBD2. This CDR3 has 16 amino acids. Germline CDR1 and CDR2: SNHLY and FYNNEI. V dropped 3 bases and J dropped 6; count of bases not matched to a gene: 9. The CDR3 coding sequence is TGTGCCAGCAGTGAGGTCGGGCGGGGGGGCTCCAATGAGCAGTTCTTC. This sequence encodes CASSEVGRGGSNEQFF.

V gene TRBV7-8 combines with J gene TRBJ1-2; D perhaps matches TRBD1 (5 bases). Per the germline V gene, CDR1 is SGHVS and CDR2 is FQNEAQ. Trimming left V 5 bases short and J 3 bases short, with 7 bases between. The CDR3 totals 12 residues. The CDR3 region has the DNA TGTGCCAGCAGCCCGGGGGACTATGGCTACACCTTC. Its translation is CASSPGDYGYTF.

The chain links TRBV9 to TRBJ2-3; 7 positions match TRBD2. The CDR3 is made up of 16 amino acids. Trimming at V came to 0 bases and at J to 1 base, leaving 5 bases not matched to a gene. CDR1 is SGDLS and CDR2 is YYNGEE in the germline V gene. In DNA, the CDR3 is TGTGCCAGCAGCGTAGTCTCGGGGGGTGGCACAGATACGCAGTATTTT. Protein product: CASSVVSGGGTDTQYF.

This clone was picked up a small number of times. The rearrangement uses TRBV2 and TRBJ1-6; possible D gene TRBD1, 5 bases. The CDR3 has 14 amino acids. The germline V gene encodes CDR1 SNHLY and CDR2 FYNNEI. Trimming removed 7 bases at V and 6 bases at J, with 13 bases between. Here the CDR3 DNA reads TGTGCCAGCAACGGACCTGGGGCTAATTCACCCCTCCACTTT. This encodes CASNGPGANSPLHF.

V is TRBV27 and J is TRBJ1-1; 8 bases are shared with TRBD1. Germline assignment: CDR1 MNHEY and CDR2 SMNVEV (reference sequence). The CDR3 is 15 residues long. Unmatched junction bases numbered 5, after V lost 4 bases and J lost 1 base. The CDR3 here is CASSSTGGWNTEAFF. CDR3 coding DNA: TGTGCCAGCAGTTCTACAGGGGGGTGGAACACTGAAGCTTTCTTT.

V gene TRBV4-3 combines with J gene TRBJ1-2; D remains unclear. The CDR3 spans 16 residues. V was clipped by 0 bases and J by 0 bases, with 11 bases between them. The germline CDR1 and CDR2 sequences are LGHNA and YSLEER. CDR3: CASSQEAGKANYGYTF. The CDR3 DNA follows: TGCGCCAGCAGCCAAGAGGCGGGTAAAGCTAACTATGGCTACACCTTC.

The chain recombines TRBV13 with TRBJ2-3; a possible D gene is TRBD2 (5 bases). CDR3 length: 14 amino acids. CDR1 and CDR2 from the germline V gene are PRHDT and FYEKMQ (reference sequence). V lost 8 bases to trimming and J lost 6 bases, with 18 bases between them. The CDR3 bases are TGTGCCAGCCCTATCGAACGGGAACGGGATACGCAGTATTTT. It translates to CASPIERERDTQYF. Together with reference TRBV13 and TRBJ2-3, the CDR3 gives the full variable domain: AAGVIQSPRHLIKEKRETATLKCYPIPRHDTVYWYQQGPGQDPQFLISFYEKMQSDKGSIPDRFSAQQFSDYHSELNMSSLELGDSALYFCASPIERERDTQYFGPGTRLTVL.

The CDR3 region is CSVEVGRVGTQYF. In nucleotides, the CDR3 is TGCAGCGTTGAAGTGGGCAGGGTAGGGACCCAGTACTTC. This chain uses TRBV29-1 with TRBJ2-5, with a tentative D call TRBD1 (5 bases). The V and J ends lost 1 base and 7 bases respectively, with 13 bases between them. CDR3 length equals 13 residues. CDR1 and CDR2 (germline): SQVTM, ANQGSEA. The full variable domain, completed using reference TRBV29-1 and TRBJ2-5, is SAVISQKPSRDICQRGTSLTIQCQVDSQVTMMFWYRQQPGQSLTLIATANQGSEATYESGFVIDKFPISRPNLTFSTLTVSNMSPEDSSIYLCSVEVGRVGTQYFGPGTRLLVL.

This chain joins TRBV19 and TRBJ2-3, with 13 bases aligning to TRBD2. This CDR3 region has 18 residues. J lost 0 bases, V lost 4 bases, and 7 bases had no gene match. The germline CDR1 and CDR2 sequences are LNHDA and SQIVND (reference sequence). In DNA form, the CDR3 reads TGTGCCAGTAGTACGCGACTAGCGGGGGGCCCTAGCACAGATACGCAGTATTTT. Amino acids: CASSTRLAGGPSTDTQYF.

The genes are TRBV7-2 and TRBJ1-1; 7 bases match TRBD1. Germline values: CDR1 SGHTA, CDR2 FQGNSA. With 5 bases clipped from V and 6 bases from J, the junction kept 6 bases outside the gene matches. The CDR3 is 13 amino acids. Here the CDR3 DNA reads TGTGCCAGCAGCAGACGGACAGGTTCTGAAGCTTTCTTT. Its protein is CASSRRTGSEAFF. The variable domain in full, with the rest retrieved from reference TRBV7-2 and TRBJ1-1, is GAGVSQSPSNKVTEKGKDVELRCDPISGHTALYWYRQSLGQGLEFLIYFQGNSAPDKSGLPSDRFSAERTGGSVSTLTIQRTQQEDSAVYLCASSRRTGSEAFFGQGTRLTVV.

This clone has more than one count but fewer than ten. The chain couples TRBV2 to TRBJ2-1; the match to TRBD2 covers 10 bases. This CDR3 region has 18 residues. Germline-derived CDR1 and CDR2 are SNHLY and FYNNEI. The ends lost 6 bases at V and 0 bases at J; junction bases unmatched: 11. The CDR3 sequence is CASSPLLRTSGSYNEQFF. In nucleotides, the CDR3 is TGTGCCAGCAGCCCACTTCTGAGGACTAGCGGCTCCTACAATGAGCAGTTCTTC.

This rearrangement joins TRBV7-9 to TRBJ1-6; weak D call: TRBD1 (6 bases). Germline lookup yields CDR1 SEHNR and CDR2 FQNEAQ (reference sequence). Between the trimmed V and J ends, which lost 3 bases and 5 bases, there was a span of 11 bases. The CDR3 contains 15 residues. CDR3 in DNA: TGTGCCAGCAGCTTTCAGGGGTTGGATAATTCACCCCTCCACTTT. Its translation is CASSFQGLDNSPLHF.

The V call is TRBV21-1, the J call TRBJ2-1; no check of the table's D call, TRBD2, against the DNA was made. TRBV21-1 is recorded as a pseudogene. The CDR3 totals 18 residues. CDR3 sequence (DNA): TGTGCCAGCAGCGGGGGGGTCAGGGCCCCAGTACTCTACAATGAGCAGTTCTTC. This encodes CASSGGVRAPVLYNEQFF.

The chain has TRBV27 and TRBJ2-7, with 10 bases identical to TRBD2. The V segment lost 6 bases and the J segment 6 bases; nucleotides outside the gene matches: 8. Germline CDR1 is MNHEY and CDR2 is SMNVEV (reference sequence). The CDR3 contains 14 residues. This CDR3 is CASSRAGGPSEQYF. The DNA of the CDR3 is TGTGCCAGCAGCAGAGCGGGGGGGCCTAGCGAGCAGTACTTC.

The chain couples TRBV11-2 to TRBJ2-1; D possibly corresponds to TRBD2 (7 bases). Germline V gene sequence: CDR1 SGHAT, CDR2 FQNNGV. The CDR3 sequence is 15 residues long. Trimming shortened V by 3 bases and J by 4 bases, and 13 bases separated the two germline ends. CDR3: CASSFGRGPYNEQFF. The DNA of the CDR3 is TGTGCCAGCAGCTTTGGGCGGGGGCCGTACAATGAGCAGTTCTTC.

The J gene is TRBJ1-1, the V gene TRBV18, with unresolved D. V was pared by 6 bases and J by 4 bases, with 21 bases between. The germline CDR1 and CDR2 sequences are KGHSH and LQKENI. The CDR3 contains 16 residues. The CDR3 sequence is CASSLGRASLGTEAFF. The CDR3 coding sequence is TGTGCCAGCTCGCTGGGGAGAGCTTCCTTAGGCACTGAAGCTTTCTTT.

This clone has only one observation. The chain recombines TRBV3-1 (or the pseudogene TRBV3-2) with TRBJ1-2; 9 bases fit TRBD1. The CDR3 loop spans 14 amino acids. The J segment lost 8 bases and the V segment lost 4 bases, leaving 8 bases of the junction unmatched. CDR1 and CDR2 from the germline V gene are LGHDT and YNNKEL (reference sequence). The CDR3 nucleotides are TGTGCCAGCAGCCTTCCGGGACAGGGAAGAGGCTACACCTTC. It is translated as CASSLPGQGRGYTF.

V and J are TRBV10-3 and TRBJ1-5, with D possibly being TRBD1 (5 bases). Trimming took 0 bases from V and 0 from J, leaving 12 bases between them. CDR3 length: 17 residues. From germline, CDR1 is ENHRY and CDR2 SYGVKD. This CDR3 is CAISESQGLYSNQPQHF. The CDR3 nucleotides are TGTGCCATCAGTGAGTCGCAGGGCCTTTATAGCAATCAGCCCCAGCATTTT.

This clone was observed once. The CDR3 DNA reads TGTGCCAGCAGTGGCCTTCAGAGGGACACTGAAGCTTTCTTT. It yields the protein CASSGLQRDTEAFF. The chain links TRBV2 to TRBJ1-1; D is uncertain. V was cut by 4 bases and J by 3 bases, with 12 bases left in between. Germline values: CDR1 SNHLY, CDR2 FYNNEI. The length of the CDR3 is 14 residues.

The V gene is TRBV24-1, the J gene TRBJ1-1, with 8 bases matching TRBD1. Per the germline V gene, CDR1 is KGHDR and CDR2 is SFDVKD. The CDR3 has 13 residues. With 6 bases clipped from V and 4 bases from J, the junction kept 3 bases outside the gene matches. CDR3 amino acids: CATSQGAVTEAFF. CDR3 nucleotides: TGTGCCACCAGTCAGGGGGCCGTCACTGAAGCTTTCTTT.

In DNA, the CDR3 is TGTGCCAGCAGCTCGGGACAGGGTACCCACGAGCAGTACTTC. Protein: CASSSGQGTHEQYF. The V call is TRBV5-6, the J call TRBJ2-7; 9 bases match TRBD1. CDR1 is SGHDT and CDR2 is YYEEEE in the germline V gene. CDR3 length equals 14 residues. Losses at the gene ends were 3 bases for V and 5 bases for J; bases not matched to a gene: 6.

The gene calls are TRBV29-1 and TRBJ1-1; tentatively, D is TRBD1 (5 bases). CDR1 and CDR2 from the germline V gene are SQVTM and ANQGSEA. Trimming cost V 3 bases and J 5 bases, with 16 bases left between them. CDR3 length: 14 residues. The CDR3 loop reads CSVDFDSLSTEAFF. CDR3 bases: TGCAGCGTTGACTTTGACAGTCTAAGTACTGAAGCTTTCTTT.